This TCR beta chain was sequenced for a study of shared clonotypes between healthy human individuals. Whole-study context: Three plates each covered CD4 naive and memory; CD8 naive two, CD8 memory one. Notes on the study in general: Memory subsets generally showed lower estimated richness than naive subsets.

Deletions cut 6 bases from V and 9 bases from J, with 25 bases between. The CDR3 spans 16 residues. The germline gives CDR1 MNHNY, CDR2 SVGAGI (reference sequence). All donors were Caucasian adults living in Nashville, Tennessee. The DNA input per sorted-subset replicate PCR was 200 to 250 ng, corresponding to 32,000 or so T cell genomes. Repertoires were generated with immunoSEQ multiplex PCR, while TCRdb's copy carries only in-frame clones and drops some. The sample gives approximately 350,000 clones, approximately 79% of which show up once; under 13% is in the top ten. A remark on this clone: Its antigen is not identified.

What was sequenced was memory CD4+ T cells sorted from blood. Sample subset: CD45RA-negative fraction. The clonotype comes from a man between 25 and 39 years old in good health. This chain uses TRBV6-6 with TRBJ2-3, with a weak D call TRBD1 (7 bases). The DNA of the CDR3 is TGTGCCAGCAGGGAGGGACCTATTATGGCACAGGGGACGCAGTATTTT. Encoded protein: CASREGPIMAQGTQYF.